Listed below are T cell receptor beta chains from one sample, sequenced in a study of blood T cell repertoires in COVID-19. Method: immunoSEQ multiplex PCR; TCRdb's copy keeps in-frame clones and lacks some. Among approximately 670,000 clones listed, 75% to 90% were seen once. The specimen sequenced was peripheral blood. The receptors were gathered from a woman in her late teens or twenties with acute or convalescent COVID-19. CDR3s include the opening cysteine and the closing phenylalanine or tryptophan. A D gene is named only where the DNA matches it firmly. Clone sizes are given selectively: once, few, many, or a class where the clone is expanded.

j_call	clone_size	v_call	d_call	cdr3_aa	cdr3_nt
TRBJ1-5	-	TRBV10-3	TRBD1	CAISGTGDQPQHF	TGTGCCATCAGTGGGACAGGGGATCAGCCCCAGCATTTT
TRBJ2-1	-	TRBV11-3	TRBD1	CASSLAGQGHNEQFF	TGTGCCAGCAGCTTAGCGGGACAGGGACACAATGAGCAGTTCTTC
TRBJ1-1	-	TRBV5-4	-	CASSLDRSNTEAFF	TGTGCCAGCAGCCTAGACAGAAGTAACACTGAAGCTTTCTTT
TRBJ1-2	-	TRBV25-1	-	CASSDLGGYGYTF	TGTGCCAGCAGCGACCTGGGGGGCTATGGCTACACCTTC
TRBJ2-3	-	TRBV14	-	CASSTRLFTDTQYF	TGTGCCAGCAGCACGCGACTGTTCACAGATACGCAGTATTTT
TRBJ2-3	-	TRBV19	-	CASSIDGRTDTQYF	TGTGCCAGTAGTATAGATGGGAGGACAGATACGCAGTATTTT
TRBJ1-5	-	TRBV10-1	-	CASLSLLGGVRPQHF	TGCGCCAGCCTGAGTCTCCTCGGGGGGGTGAGGCCCCAGCATTTT
TRBJ1-1	-	TRBV9	TRBD1	CASSVRTGNTEAFF	TGTGCCAGCAGCGTCCGGACAGGGAACACTGAAGCTTTCTTT
TRBJ1-2	once	TRBV11-2	-	CASSFDRSNYGYTF	TGTGCCAGCAGCTTCGACAGGAGCAACTATGGCTACACCTTC
TRBJ1-1	-	TRBV5-6	TRBD1	CASSWGTGGNTEAFF	TGTGCCAGCAGTTGGGGGACAGGGGGGAACACTGAAGCTTTCTTT
TRBJ1-2	-	TRBV19	-	CASTPLDGIYGYTF	TGTGCCAGTACCCCACTGGACGGGATCTATGGCTACACCTTC
TRBJ1-3	-	TRBV9	TRBD1	CASSARQGSGNTIYF	TGTGCCAGCAGCGCCAGACAGGGAAGCGGAAACACCATATATTTT
TRBJ1-1	-	TRBV27	-	CASNRGGPNTEAFF	TGTGCCAGCAACCGGGGGGGGCCGAACACTGAAGCTTTCTTT
TRBJ1-1	few	TRBV5-8	TRBD1	CASRKGQLNTEAFF	TGTGCCAGCAGAAAGGGACAGCTGAACACTGAAGCTTTCTTT
TRBJ1-6	-	TRBV20-1	-	CSASLLRGATYNSPLHF	TGCAGTGCTAGTTTATTAAGGGGCGCTACCTATAATTCACCCCTCCACTTT
TRBJ1-5	-	TRBV18	-	CASSLADSNQPQHF	TGTGCCAGCTCATTGGCAGATAGCAATCAGCCCCAGCATTTT